This passage covers 13 T cell receptor beta chains from one sample sequenced in a study of cytomegalovirus exposure and HLA in healthy donors. PCR used 60 Vbeta primers and 13 Jbeta primers. This table comes from immunoSEQ multiplex PCR, and its TCRdb copy is limited to in-frame clones, with some not included. The repertoire includes about 120,000 clones, 8% to 10% of them detected once, and 2.5% to 3.5% sits in the top ten. The sample was PBMCs. Source of these receptors: a young man in good health and CMV-seronegative.

Only a few counts were recorded for this clone. The CDR3 DNA reads TGCGCCAGCAGCTCAGGGACAACACAAGAGACCCAGTACTTC. It translates to CASSSGTTQETQYF. This chain links TRBV5-1 with TRBJ2-5, with D maybe TRBD1 (6 bases). Deletions cut 3 bases from V and 2 bases from J, with 11 bases between. The germline gives CDR1 SGHRS, CDR2 YFSETQ. The CDR3 covers 14 residues.

This clone has just a few counts. The chain combines TRBV5-1 with TRBJ1-2, with TRBD1 matching over 9 bases. Germline V lookup: CDR1 SGHRS, CDR2 YFSETQ. J lost 4 bases, V lost 4 bases, and 8 bases had no gene match. The CDR3 has 15 amino acids. CDR3 region: CASSVTGGEGYGYTF. The CDR3 region has the DNA TGCGCCAGCAGCGTGACAGGGGGGGAAGGCTATGGCTACACCTTC.

The table lists this clone with a few counts. The chain uses TRBV11-3 and TRBJ2-3; no definite D call. Trimming left V 1 base short and J 6 bases short, with 8 bases between. The CDR3 spans 13 residues. CDR1 and CDR2 (germline): SGHNT, YENEEA. The CDR3 reads CASSLAGGDTQYF. The CDR3 nucleotides read TGTGCCAGCAGCTTAGCGGGTGGTGATACGCAGTATTTT.

The J gene is TRBJ1-4, the V gene TRBV11-3, with 9 bases lining up with TRBD1. The CDR3 is 15 amino acids. Germline CDR1 and CDR2: SGHNT and YENEEA. V trimming: 0 bases; J trimming: 5 bases; junction bases outside the gene matches: 1. This chain's CDR3 is CASSLDGQGNEKLFF. The CDR3 DNA is TGTGCCAGCAGCTTAGATGGACAGGGGAATGAAAAACTGTTTTTT.

CDR3 sequence reads: CASSQDRNNYGYTF. DNA for the CDR3: TGCGCCAGCAGCCAGGACAGGAATAACTATGGCTACACCTTC. The chain links TRBV4-3 to TRBJ1-2; 7 bases fit TRBD1. In germline, CDR1 is LGHNA, CDR2 YSLEER. The ends lost 3 bases at V and 1 base at J; junction bases unmatched: 2. The CDR3 contains 14 residues.

The chain recombines TRBV9 with TRBJ2-7, with a possible D match to TRBD2 (5 bases). Trimming removed 0 bases from V and 7 bases from J, with 17 bases in between. CDR1 is SGDLS, CDR2 YYNGEE, per germline. CDR3 length: 15 amino acids. The CDR3 DNA sequence: TGTGCCAGCAGCGTAGCTCCCGACCCGGGGTTGGAGCAGTACTTC. Residues: CASSVAPDPGLEQYF.

This clone came up a few times. V gene TRBV28 combines with J gene TRBJ2-7, with 8 bases aligning to TRBD1. This CDR3 is 16 amino acids long. Trimming took 5 bases from V and 2 from J; bases not matched to a gene: 11. Germline V lookup: CDR1 MDHEN, CDR2 SYDVKM. CDR3 loop: CASSRPQGQETYEQYF. The DNA of the CDR3 is TGTGCCAGCAGTCGCCCGCAGGGACAGGAGACCTACGAGCAGTACTTC.

This clone was seen more than once but under ten times. This sequence joins TRBV5-1 and TRBJ1-6; D gene unclear. V was cut by 2 bases and J by 10 bases, with 10 bases left in between. The CDR3 consists of 13 residues. Per germline, CDR1 SGHRS and CDR2 YFSETQ. Here the CDR3 DNA reads TGCGCCAGCAGCTTATCTAGGGAGTCACCCCTCCACTTT. Protein product: CASSLSRESPLHF.

J is TRBJ2-3 and V is TRBV11-2, with D perhaps TRBD2 (5 bases). V was trimmed by 1 base and J by 0 bases, leaving 11 bases between them. In germline, CDR1 is SGHAT, CDR2 FQNNGV. The CDR3 spans 16 residues. The CDR3 loop reads CASSLAWGASTDTQYF. The CDR3 nucleotides are TGTGCCAGCAGCTTAGCTTGGGGAGCTAGCACAGATACGCAGTATTTT.

This sequence joins TRBV29-1 and TRBJ1-1; 10 bases match TRBD1. CDR3 size: 14 residues. V trimming: 6 bases; J trimming: 3 bases; junction bases outside the gene matches: 7. From germline, CDR1 is SQVTM and CDR2 ANQGSEA. CDR3 sequence reads: CSVVRTGGDTEAFF. In DNA form, the CDR3 reads TGCAGCGTAGTTAGGACAGGGGGGGACACTGAAGCTTTCTTT.

The chain recombines TRBV9 with TRBJ1-2, with a possible D match to TRBD1 (6 bases). Germline CDR1 SGDLS, CDR2 YYNGEE. Between the trimmed V and J ends, which lost 3 bases and 7 bases, there was a span of 19 bases. This CDR3 has 15 residues. CDR3 DNA: TGTGCCAGCAGCGCGGGGGGGCAGGGGATTGGTGGCTACACCTTC. This translates into CASSAGGQGIGGYTF.

CDR3 amino acids: CASSPSVADTQYF. CDR3 bases: TGTGCCAGCAGTCCGTCAGTCGCAGATACGCAGTATTTT. J is TRBJ2-3 and V is TRBV27; D unclear. The CDR3 loop spans 13 amino acids. V dropped 5 bases and J dropped 4 bases, with 10 bases sitting between them. Germline CDR1 is MNHEY and CDR2 is SMNVEV (reference sequence).

This chain joins TRBV5-5 and TRBJ1-1; possible D gene TRBD1, 5 bases. This CDR3 comprises 13 residues. Trimming left V 3 bases short and J 5 bases short, with 11 bases between. Germline V CDR1 and CDR2: SGHKS, YYEKEE (reference sequence). CDR3 sequence: CASSSDSWTEAFF. CDR3 nucleotides: TGTGCCAGCAGCTCAGACAGCTGGACTGAAGCTTTCTTT.